Below, one T cell receptor (beta chain) is given with its context. No cognate antigen has been identified for it. The sample holds no much larger clone one base away, and base qualities are not on file. These data belong to a study of CD8 T cells in ankylosing spondylitis (dated by TCRdb to the late 2010s). With regard to the full study: The study profiled T cell receptor beta repertoires in healthy donors and ankylosing spondylitis patients to find disease-linked TCR variants. The full study cohort comprised 25 or so ankylosing spondylitis patients and around 100 healthy donors. Peripheral blood samples were taken, and synovial fluid was additionally collected from ankylosing spondylitis patients.

The sequencer listed for this sample is Illumina HiSeq 2500. TCR beta libraries were prepared by quantitative 5'-RACE with molecular barcodes. From the authors' description of their analysis: A new computational method, built on a probabilistic model of VDJ rearrangement, was used to identify disease-linked TCR variants. Using fastp at Q25 and MiXCR, TCRdb reprocessed the public reads and kept productive beta chains. Rows with a matching CDR3 protein are joined into one entry that keeps the most common DNA and genes. The V and J calls, along with clone size, are taken from TCRdb and not from the paper's own processing. The table for this sample lists 380,000 or so distinct CDR3 sequences; roughly 20% of them were counted only once. Less than 15% of the sample goes to the ten largest clones. The research as a whole found: The disease-linked clones were reported to be significantly enriched in matched synovial fluid samples from ankylosing spondylitis patients. A CD8+ phenotype was shown by the disease-linked clones, which were found at relatively low frequencies in peripheral blood. Blood from ankylosing spondylitis patients appeared to be characterized by a TCR beta motif composed of 7 to 9 highly homologous amino acid variants. Some of the motif variants had been reported before in the synovial fluid and blood of reactive arthritis patients, a finding that suggests common disease-initiation mechanisms.

The cysteine opens and the phenylalanine closes a CDR3 of 14 amino acids. The CDR3 DNA has 42 bases and is translated from base 1. Between the V and J ends, shortened by 10 bases and 4 bases respectively, the junction contains 20 bases. The germline V gene supplies CDR1 WSHSY and CDR2 SAAADI. Sample: blood, either unsorted or a sorted T cell fraction (not recorded which). This TCR was sampled from a male donor with ankylosing spondylitis or in good health (not recorded which). Recombination joined TRBV10-2 with TRBJ2-7; the D gene may be TRBD1 or TRBD2, since each aligns over 5 bases. The CDR3 in this case is CATIGPAEGYEQYF. In nucleotides, the sequence is TGCGCCACCATCGGCCCCGCCGAGGGGTACGAGCAGTACTTC.